Sequencing of this TCR beta chain was carried out in a study of T cells after yellow fever vaccination. This clonotype has more than one count but fewer than ten. The J segment lost 5 bases and the V segment lost 3 bases, leaving 14 bases of the junction unmatched. This CDR3 contains 18 residues. Germline V gene sequence: CDR1 SGHDT, CDR2 YYEEEE. TCRdb fed the 5' RACE reads into MiXCR, producing one record per CDR3 protein. The sample carries under 80,000 distinct CDR3 sequences, 7.4% recorded once. The receptor comes from a man under 40 who received the YFV17D yellow fever vaccine. The V call is TRBV5-6, the J call TRBJ2-5, with 12 nucleotides matching TRBD2. The source material was CD8+ T cells sorted from PBMCs, sampled 15 days after the yellow fever booster vaccination. Here the CDR3 DNA reads TGTGCCAGCAGCTGGAGTTGGACTAGCGGGAAACCTGCGGAGACCCAGTACTTC. Translated: CASSWSWTSGKPAETQYF.